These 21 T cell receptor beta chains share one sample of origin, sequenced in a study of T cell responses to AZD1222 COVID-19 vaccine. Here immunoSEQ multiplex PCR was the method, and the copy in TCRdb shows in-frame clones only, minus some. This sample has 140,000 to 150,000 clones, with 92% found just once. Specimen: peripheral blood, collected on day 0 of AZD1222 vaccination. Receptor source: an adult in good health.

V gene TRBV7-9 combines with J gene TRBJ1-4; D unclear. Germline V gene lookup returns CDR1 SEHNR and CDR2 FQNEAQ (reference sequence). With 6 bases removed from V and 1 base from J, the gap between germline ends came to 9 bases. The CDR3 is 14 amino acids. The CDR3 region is CASSLRETNEKLFF. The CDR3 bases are TGTGCCAGCAGTCTTCGGGAAACTAATGAAAAACTGTTTTTT.

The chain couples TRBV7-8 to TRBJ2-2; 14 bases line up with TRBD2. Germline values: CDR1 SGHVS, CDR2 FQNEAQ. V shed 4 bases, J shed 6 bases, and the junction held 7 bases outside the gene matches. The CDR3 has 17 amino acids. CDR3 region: CASSSDPGLAGAGELFF. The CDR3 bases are TGTGCCAGCAGCTCAGACCCGGGACTAGCGGGGGCCGGGGAGCTGTTTTTT.

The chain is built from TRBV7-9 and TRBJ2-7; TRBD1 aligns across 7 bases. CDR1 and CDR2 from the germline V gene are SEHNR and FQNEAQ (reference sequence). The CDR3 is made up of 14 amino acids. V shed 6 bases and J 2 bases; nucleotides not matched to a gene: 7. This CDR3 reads CASSTVQGTYEQYF. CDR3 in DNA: TGTGCCAGCAGTACAGTACAGGGGACCTACGAGCAGTACTTC.

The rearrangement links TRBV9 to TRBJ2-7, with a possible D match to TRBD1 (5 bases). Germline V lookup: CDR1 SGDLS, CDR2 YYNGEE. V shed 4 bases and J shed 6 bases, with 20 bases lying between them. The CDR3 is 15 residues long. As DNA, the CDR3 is TGTGCCAGCAGCCCAAGCAGGGCCCCACCTTTCGAGCAGTACTTC. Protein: CASSPSRAPPFEQYF.

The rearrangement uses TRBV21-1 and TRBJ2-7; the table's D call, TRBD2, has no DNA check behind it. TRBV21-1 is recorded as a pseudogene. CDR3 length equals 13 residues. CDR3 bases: TGTGCCAGCGTCGGGAGGGTCCCATACGAGCAGTACTTC. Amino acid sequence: CASVGRVPYEQYF.

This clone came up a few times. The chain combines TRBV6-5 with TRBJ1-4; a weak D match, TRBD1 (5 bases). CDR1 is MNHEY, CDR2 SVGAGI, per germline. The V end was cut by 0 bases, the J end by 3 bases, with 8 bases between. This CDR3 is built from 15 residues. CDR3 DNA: TGTGCCAGCAGTTACTCGGGGGTACCTAATGAAAAACTGTTTTTT. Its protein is CASSYSGVPNEKLFF.

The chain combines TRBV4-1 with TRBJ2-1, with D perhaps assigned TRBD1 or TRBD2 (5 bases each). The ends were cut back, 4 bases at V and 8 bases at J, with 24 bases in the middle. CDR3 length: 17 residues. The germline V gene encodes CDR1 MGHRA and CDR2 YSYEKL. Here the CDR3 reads CASSLLLGENLSYEQFF. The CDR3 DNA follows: TGCGCCAGCAGCCTCCTCCTGGGGGAGAATCTTAGCTATGAGCAGTTCTTC.

CDR3 region: CASSEEGGSKKNEQYF. As DNA, the CDR3 is TGTGCCAGCAGCGAAGAAGGCGGGAGTAAAAAAAACGAGCAGTACTTC. The chain carries TRBV5-5 and TRBJ2-7, with TRBD2 matching over 7 bases. Germline assignment: CDR1 SGHKS and CDR2 YYEKEE (reference sequence). V dropped 4 bases and J dropped 5; count of bases not matched to a gene: 15. This CDR3 has 16 residues.

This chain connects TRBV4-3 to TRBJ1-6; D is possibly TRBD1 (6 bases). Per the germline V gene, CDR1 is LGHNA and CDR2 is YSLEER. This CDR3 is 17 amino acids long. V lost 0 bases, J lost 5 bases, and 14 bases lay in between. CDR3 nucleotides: TGCGCCAGCAGCCAAGACCCCTGGACAGCCAATAATTCACCCCTCCACTTT. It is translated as CASSQDPWTANNSPLHF.

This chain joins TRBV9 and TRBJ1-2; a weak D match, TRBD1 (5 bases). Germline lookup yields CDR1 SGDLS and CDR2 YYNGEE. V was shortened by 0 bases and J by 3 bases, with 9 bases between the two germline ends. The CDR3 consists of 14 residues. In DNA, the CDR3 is TGTGCCAGCAGCGTAGGGGACCCTTACTATGGCTACACCTTC. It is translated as CASSVGDPYYGYTF.

CDR3 in amino acids: CASSQELSGTDTQYF. The CDR3 region has the DNA TGTGCCAGCAGCCAAGAATTGTCGGGCACAGATACGCAGTATTTT. The genes are TRBV4-2 and TRBJ2-3; D is undetermined. Germline lookup yields CDR1 LGHNA and CDR2 YNFKEQ. V gave up 0 bases and J gave up 1 base, with 8 bases separating them. This CDR3 comprises 15 residues.

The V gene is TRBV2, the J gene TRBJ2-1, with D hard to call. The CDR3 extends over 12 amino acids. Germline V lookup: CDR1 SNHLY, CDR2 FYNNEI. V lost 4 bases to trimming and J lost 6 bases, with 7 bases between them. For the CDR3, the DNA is TGTGCCAGCAGTGGGATCACCAATGAGCAGTTCTTC. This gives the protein CASSGITNEQFF.

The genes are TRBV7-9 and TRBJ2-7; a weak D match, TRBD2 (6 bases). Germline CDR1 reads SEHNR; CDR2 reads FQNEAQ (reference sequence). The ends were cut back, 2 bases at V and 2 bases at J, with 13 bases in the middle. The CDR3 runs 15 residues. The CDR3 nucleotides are TGTGCCAGCAGCTTATATGGCGGGATAGCCTACGAGCAGTACTTC. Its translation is CASSLYGGIAYEQYF. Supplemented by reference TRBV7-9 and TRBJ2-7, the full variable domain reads DTGVSQNPRHKITKRGQNVTFRCDPISEHNRLYWYRQTLGQGPEFLTYFQNEAQLEKSRLLSDRFSAERPKGSFSTLEIQRTEQGDSAMYLCASSLYGGIAYEQYFGPGTRLTVT.

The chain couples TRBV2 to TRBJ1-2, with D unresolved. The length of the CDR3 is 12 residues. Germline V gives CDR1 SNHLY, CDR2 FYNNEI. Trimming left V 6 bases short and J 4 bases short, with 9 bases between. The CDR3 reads CASRILAYGYTF. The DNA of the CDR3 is TGTGCCAGCAGAATTCTGGCCTATGGCTACACCTTC.

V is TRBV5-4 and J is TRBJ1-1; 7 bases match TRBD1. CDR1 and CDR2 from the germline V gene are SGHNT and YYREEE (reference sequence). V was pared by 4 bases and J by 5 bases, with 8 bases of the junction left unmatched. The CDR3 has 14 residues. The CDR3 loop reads CASSRQGERTEAFF. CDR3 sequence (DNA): TGTGCCAGCAGCAGGCAGGGGGAGAGGACTGAAGCTTTCTTT.

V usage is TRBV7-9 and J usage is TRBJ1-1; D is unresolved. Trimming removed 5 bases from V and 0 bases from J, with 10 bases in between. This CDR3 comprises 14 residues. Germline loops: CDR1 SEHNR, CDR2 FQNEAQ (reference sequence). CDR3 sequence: CASSRAPLNTEAFF. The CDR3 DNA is TGTGCCAGCAGCCGGGCGCCGTTGAACACTGAAGCTTTCTTT.

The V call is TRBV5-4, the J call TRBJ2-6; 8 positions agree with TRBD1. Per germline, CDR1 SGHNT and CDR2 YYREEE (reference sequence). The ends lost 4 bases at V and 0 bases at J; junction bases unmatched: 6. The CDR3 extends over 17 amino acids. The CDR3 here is CASSTRTGISGANVLTF. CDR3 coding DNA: TGTGCCAGCAGCACACGGACAGGGATCTCTGGGGCCAACGTCCTGACTTTC.

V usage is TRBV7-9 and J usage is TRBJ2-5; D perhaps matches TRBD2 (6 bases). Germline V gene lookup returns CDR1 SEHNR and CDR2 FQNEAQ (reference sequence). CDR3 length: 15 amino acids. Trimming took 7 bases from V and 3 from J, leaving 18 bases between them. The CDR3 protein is CASTPRTKREETQYF. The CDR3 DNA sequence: TGTGCCAGCACCCCCCGGACTAAGCGAGAAGAGACCCAGTACTTC.

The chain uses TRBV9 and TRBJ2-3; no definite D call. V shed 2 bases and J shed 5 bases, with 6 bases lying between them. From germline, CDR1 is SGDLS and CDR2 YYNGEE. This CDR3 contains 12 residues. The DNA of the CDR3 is TGTGCCAGCAGCGTCGACCAAGATACGCAGTATTTT. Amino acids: CASSVDQDTQYF.

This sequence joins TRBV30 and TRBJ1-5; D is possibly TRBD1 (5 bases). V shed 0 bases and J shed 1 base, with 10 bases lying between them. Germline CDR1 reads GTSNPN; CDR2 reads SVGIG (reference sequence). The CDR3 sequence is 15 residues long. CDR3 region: CAWSVRGASNQPQHF. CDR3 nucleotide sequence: TGTGCCTGGAGTGTACGCGGGGCGAGCAATCAGCCCCAGCATTTT.

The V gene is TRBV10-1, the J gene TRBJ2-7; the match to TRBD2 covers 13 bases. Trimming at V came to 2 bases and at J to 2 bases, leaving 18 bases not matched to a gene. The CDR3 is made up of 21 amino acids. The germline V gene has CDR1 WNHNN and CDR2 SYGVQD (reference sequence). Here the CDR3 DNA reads TGCGCCAGCAGTGAGATCTTAGGTTCCGGGACTAGCGGGGCCAGCGCCTACGAGCAGTACTTC. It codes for CASSEILGSGTSGASAYEQYF.